Listed below are T cell receptor beta chains from one sample, sequenced in a study of blood T cells in healthy people across ages. Each CDR3 protein gets one entry after TCRdb re-called the 5' RACE reads with MiXCR. The sample has about 780,000 distinct CDR3 sequences, approximately 65% seen once. The sequenced sample consisted of blood. Every receptor here comes from a man younger than 40 in good health. Both conserved end residues are part of each CDR3. Each record gives: clone size, D gene, V gene, J gene, CDR3 protein, CDR3 DNA. A D gene is named only where the DNA matches it firmly. Expanded clones get a size class; other rows say once, few or many, or leave the size out.

>-|-|TRBV11-2|TRBJ1-2
CASSLILGGDNYGYTF
TGTGCCAGCAGCTTAATTTTGGGAGGGGATAACTATGGCTACACCTTC
>once|-|TRBV9|TRBJ2-3
CASSPRLGGPRYAYF
TGTGCCAGCAGCCCTCGTCTGGGGGGCCCCAGATACGCGTATTTT
>-|-|TRBV3-1|TRBJ1-2
CASSHSTPGTNNGYTF
TGTGCCAGCAGCCACAGTACACCGGGAACCAATAATGGCTACACCTTC
>-|TRBD2|TRBV7-3|TRBJ2-3
CASSLMASGGRTDTQYF
TGTGCCAGCAGCTTAATGGCTAGCGGGGGCCGCACAGATACGCAGTATTTT
>-|TRBD2|TRBV13|TRBJ2-7
CASSQQAGIAYEQYF
TGTGCCAGCAGCCAGCAAGCGGGAATAGCGTACGAGCAGTACTTC
>-|-|TRBV12-3/TRBV12-4|TRBJ1-4
CASSSTVHNEKLFF
TGTGCCAGCAGCTCGACAGTACATAATGAAAAACTGTTTTTT
>-|-|TRBV15|TRBJ2-1
CATSSHYNEQFF
TGTGCCACCAGCAGCCATTACAATGAGCAGTTCTTC
>few|-|TRBV29-1|TRBJ2-1
CSVEVTSYNEQFF
TGCAGCGTTGAGGTGACCTCCTACAATGAGCAGTTCTTC
>few|TRBD2|TRBV20-1|TRBJ2-1
CSARLPSGDNEQFF
TGCAGTGCTAGACTCCCTAGCGGGGACAATGAGCAGTTCTTC
>few|-|TRBV6-1|TRBJ1-5
CASSAGDQPQHF
TGTGCCAGCAGTGCGGGGGATCAGCCCCAGCATTTT
>-|TRBD2|TRBV20-1|TRBJ2-1
CSARRLAGKVPQEQFF
TGCAGTGCTAGGAGACTAGCGGGGAAAGTGCCGCAAGAGCAGTTCTTC
>-|TRBD2|TRBV10-3|TRBJ2-5
CAISDKGAAGEQYF
TGTGCCATCAGTGATAAAGGAGCAGCGGGGGAGCAGTACTTC
>-|-|TRBV25-1|TRBJ2-5
CASSRRDGIETQYF
TGTGCCAGCAGCCGAAGGGACGGAATAGAGACCCAGTACTTC
>-|-|TRBV6-5|TRBJ2-2
CASSYHQGPGELFF
TGTGCCAGCAGTTACCATCAGGGCCCCGGGGAGCTGTTTTTT
>once|-|TRBV7-9|TRBJ2-7
CASSSDDTFNYEQYF
TGTGCCAGCAGCTCTGACGACACCTTTAACTACGAGCAGTACTTC
>-|-|TRBV4-3|TRBJ2-3
CASSQSDSTDTQYF
TGCGCCAGCAGCCAGTCTGACAGCACAGATACGCAGTATTTT
>-|TRBD1|TRBV3-1|TRBJ1-5
CASSPQTGVQPQHF
TGTGCCAGCAGCCCCCAAACAGGGGTGCAGCCCCAGCATTTT
>-|-|TRBV9|TRBJ2-5
CASSPNLGTQYF
TGTGCCAGCAGCCCCAACCTGGGGACCCAGTACTTC
>-|-|TRBV10-3|TRBJ1-2
CAIRMDSLWYTF
TGTGCCATCAGGATGGACAGCTTGTGGTACACCTTC
>few|-|TRBV7-8|TRBJ2-5
CASSTTNQETQYF
TGTGCCAGCAGCACCACAAACCAAGAGACCCAGTACTTC
>once|-|TRBV5-6|TRBJ1-4
CASTLTGESREKLFF
TGTGCCAGCACCCTAACAGGAGAGAGTAGAGAAAAACTGTTTTTT